This T cell receptor (beta chain) was documented in a study of blood T cell repertoires in COVID-19. Looking at the study overall: Material from acute and convalescent COVID-19 was sourced from the United States, Italy and Spain.

The repertoire was sequenced with immunoSEQ multiplex PCR; TCRdb's copy has only in-frame clones and lacks some. The top ten hold around 4% of the sample, which has around 15,000 clones, about 93% seen once. The table lists this clone with a count of one. CDR3 length equals 14 residues. In germline, CDR1 is SGHRS, CDR2 YFSETQ. Between the trimmed V and J ends, which lost 1 base and 11 bases, there was a span of 18 bases. The sample taken for sequencing was peripheral blood. This TCR was recovered from a man aged 60-69 years with active COVID-19. The chain joins TRBV5-1 to TRBJ1-1; the D gene is possibly TRBD1 (5 bases). CDR3 bases: TGCGCCAGCAGCTTGACGGGGGAGGGCGCGTCGGCTTTCTTT. The encoded protein is CASSLTGEGASAFF.